The 16 T cell receptor beta chains in this list originate from one sample, sequenced in a study of radiotherapy plus CTLA-4 blockade in lung cancer. Sequencing used immunoSEQ multiplex PCR; TCRdb keeps in-frame clones, though not all of them. The sample lists 45,000 or so clones, 55% to 80% seen once, with 3.5% to 4% in the top ten. Sequencing used peripheral blood, obtained from a patient treated with radiotherapy plus ipilimumab. The receptors come from a human donor with non-small cell lung cancer who had a complete response to radiotherapy plus ipilimumab.

The chain uses TRBV5-1 and TRBJ1-1, with 8 bases fitting TRBD1. V dropped 3 bases and J dropped 5; count of bases not matched to a gene: 6. Per germline, CDR1 SGHRS and CDR2 YFSETQ. CDR3 length: 14 residues. CDR3 sequence: CASSSDRAITEAFF. CDR3 DNA: TGCGCCAGCAGCTCGGACAGGGCCATTACTGAAGCTTTCTTT.

J is TRBJ2-4 and V is TRBV28, with 10 bases fitting TRBD1. Germline V gene data show CDR1 as MDHEN and CDR2 as SYDVKM. The CDR3 contains 14 residues. The trim removed 4 bases at V and 6 bases at J, leaving 3 bases unmatched. CDR3 region: CASSSTGGRNIQYF. The CDR3 DNA is TGTGCCAGCAGTTCGACAGGGGGCAGAAACATTCAGTACTTC.

The gene calls are TRBV9 and TRBJ2-1; no definite D call. Trimming pared 2 bases from V and 0 bases from J, leaving 9 bases between. The CDR3 spans 15 residues. Germline CDR1 reads SGDLS; CDR2 reads YYNGEE. The CDR3: CASSVHTSSYNEQFF. Here the CDR3 DNA reads TGTGCCAGCAGCGTCCACACAAGCTCCTACAATGAGCAGTTCTTC.

The gene calls are TRBV19 and TRBJ2-1, with 10 bases matching TRBD2. The J segment lost 7 bases and the V segment lost 5 bases, leaving 8 bases of the junction unmatched. CDR3 length equals 15 residues. Germline CDR1 and CDR2: LNHDA and SQIVND (reference sequence). The CDR3 nucleotides are TGTGCCAGTAGTTTAGGACTAGCGGTTTCAAATGAGCAGTTCTTC. It encodes CASSLGLAVSNEQFF.

This chain joins TRBV5-1 and TRBJ1-1; a weak D match, TRBD1 (6 bases). The V gene lost 6 bases and the J gene lost 2 bases, with 14 bases spanning the gap. This CDR3 is 14 amino acids long. Germline V CDR1 and CDR2: SGHRS, YFSETQ. CDR3 region: CASNDLQGNTEAFF. DNA for the CDR3: TGCGCCAGCAACGACTTACAGGGAAACACTGAAGCTTTCTTT.

The genes are TRBV19 and TRBJ2-1; 9 bases agree with TRBD1. Germline CDR1 and CDR2: LNHDA and SQIVND (reference sequence). This CDR3 is 14 amino acids long. The trim removed 9 bases at V and 0 bases at J, leaving 3 bases unmatched. CDR3 sequence reads: CASRDRASYNEQFF. The DNA of the CDR3 is TGTGCCAGCCGGGACAGGGCCTCCTACAATGAGCAGTTCTTC.

This chain links TRBV28 with TRBJ1-3; D not resolved. Germline V CDR1 and CDR2: MDHEN, SYDVKM. The length of the CDR3 is 13 residues. V dropped 2 bases and J dropped 8 bases, with 10 bases sitting between them. CDR3 bases: TGTGCCAGCAGTTTACGTCCCGGGTACACCATATATTTT. This translates into CASSLRPGYTIYF.

The chain combines TRBV27 with TRBJ2-6; perhaps TRBD1 as D (5 bases). This CDR3 is 19 amino acids long. The germline CDR1 and CDR2 sequences are MNHEY and SMNVEV (reference sequence). V was pared by 3 bases and J by 0 bases, with 18 bases between. CDR3 in amino acids: CASSFKATTGRSGANVLTF. The CDR3 coding sequence is TGTGCCAGCAGTTTCAAAGCTACTACAGGACGCTCTGGGGCCAACGTCCTGACTTTC.

The gene calls are TRBV28 and TRBJ2-7; D is undetermined. This CDR3 is 16 amino acids long. In germline, CDR1 is MDHEN, CDR2 SYDVKM. V lost 6 bases, J lost 2 bases, and 20 bases lay in between. CDR3 sequence (DNA): TGTGCCAGCAGAAGAGCGTCCTCCCTATCTCCCTACGAGCAGTACTTC. Amino acids: CASRRASSLSPYEQYF.

The table lists this clone with a few counts. The rearrangement links TRBV7-8 to TRBJ2-7; 7 bases fit TRBD1. The CDR3 is 15 residues long. Trimming at V came to 4 bases and at J to 0 bases, leaving 6 bases not matched to a gene. The V gene's germline CDR1 is SGHVS and CDR2 FQNEAQ. The CDR3 protein is CASSYPGQPSYEQYF. The DNA of the CDR3 is TGTGCCAGCAGCTACCCGGGACAGCCCTCCTACGAGCAGTACTTC.

The chain combines TRBV7-9 with TRBJ1-2; 7 bases match TRBD1. Germline V CDR1 and CDR2: SEHNR, FQNEAQ (reference sequence). The CDR3 totals 12 residues. Losses at the gene ends were 5 bases for V and 4 bases for J; bases not matched to a gene: 1. The CDR3 loop is CASSPGGYGYTF. The DNA of the CDR3 is TGTGCCAGCAGCCCAGGGGGCTATGGCTACACCTTC.

The chain links TRBV9 to TRBJ2-5, with a weak D call TRBD2 (6 bases). The CDR3 contains 15 residues. V was shortened by 3 bases and J by 4 bases, with 16 bases between the two germline ends. Per the germline V gene, CDR1 is SGDLS and CDR2 is YYNGEE. The CDR3 coding sequence is TGTGCCAGCAGCGCGTCCTACGGGGGTGGAGAGACCCAGTACTTC. It codes for CASSASYGGGETQYF.

This clone was observed a single time. The rearrangement uses TRBV5-1 and TRBJ2-5, with D unclear. The J call may be wrong; the DNA end is better matched by TRBJ2-7. Germline assignment: CDR1 SGHRS and CDR2 YFSETQ. The length of the CDR3 is 13 residues. CDR3 in DNA: TGCGCCAGCAGCTTGGATTCACCCTACGAGCAGTACTTC. Residues: CASSLDSPYEQYF.

The rearrangement joins TRBV18 to TRBJ2-1; the match to TRBD2 covers 16 bases. The trim removed 3 bases at V and 7 bases at J, leaving 0 bases unmatched. Germline values: CDR1 KGHSH, CDR2 LQKENI. The CDR3 runs to 15 residues. The CDR3 here is CASSPGLAGGNEQFF. The CDR3 coding sequence is TGTGCCAGCTCACCGGGACTAGCGGGAGGGAATGAGCAGTTCTTC.

The chain's CDR3 is CASSQERNQNTEAFF. The CDR3 DNA reads as TGCGCCAGCAGCCAAGAGCGCAATCAGAACACTGAAGCTTTCTTT. The V and J genes are TRBV4-1 and TRBJ1-1; D is undetermined. This CDR3 spans 15 amino acids. CDR1 and CDR2 from the germline V gene are MGHRA and YSYEKL. The V gene lost 0 bases and the J gene lost 1 base, with 9 bases spanning the gap.

The V call is TRBV7-9, the J call TRBJ2-1; TRBD1 is a possible D gene (6 bases). Trimming left V 5 bases short and J 4 bases short, with 15 bases between. Germline V gene sequence: CDR1 SEHNR, CDR2 FQNEAQ (reference sequence). There are 15 residues in the CDR3. CDR3 sequence reads: CASSVTGLWYNEQFF. Here the CDR3 DNA reads TGTGCCAGCAGCGTGACAGGACTCTGGTACAATGAGCAGTTCTTC.